This TCR beta chain was sequenced in a study of control samples from healthy donors and cancer patients. This clone was recorded once. The CDR3 runs 14 residues. Germline CDR1 reads SGHRS; CDR2 reads YFSETQ. Trimming took 7 bases from V and 1 from J, leaving 14 bases between them. Repertoires were generated with immunoSEQ multiplex PCR, while TCRdb's copy carries only in-frame clones and drops some. The data show tens of thousands of clones, about 88% seen once. V usage is TRBV5-1 and J usage is TRBJ1-1; D call uncertain. Sequencing input: PBMCs. This clonotype was obtained from a woman between 45 and 65 years old with colorectal cancer. The CDR3 protein is CASRPLAGNTEAFF. CDR3 DNA sequence: TGCGCCAGCCGACCTCTCGCAGGGAACACTGAAGCTTTCTTT.